Listed below are T cell receptor beta chains from one sample, sequenced in a study of blood T cells in healthy people across ages. A single record per CDR3 protein comes from TCRdb applying MiXCR to the 5' RACE reads. The sample includes around 500,000 distinct CDR3 sequences, roughly a quarter of them seen just once. This sample was shared with a second study, whose subject was T cells of mothers and their children.

Sequenced: blood. The receptors stem from a boy aged 2-15 years in good health. CDR3s include the opening cysteine and the closing phenylalanine or tryptophan. Fields, in order: CDR3 protein, CDR3 DNA, J gene, V gene, clone size, D gene. A D gene is named only where the DNA matches it firmly. Size is stated for part of the rows, as once, few or many counts, or as a class when the clone is expanded.

CDR3: CASSEQRGETQYF
DNA: TGTGCCAGCAGTGAGCAGCGTGGAGAGACCCAGTACTTC
J: TRBJ2-5
V: TRBV6-1
size: -
D: -

CDR3: CASRQQGIGTGELFF
DNA: TGCGCCAGCAGGCAACAGGGGATCGGGACCGGGGAGCTGTTTTTT
J: TRBJ2-2
V: TRBV4-1
size: -
D: TRBD1

CDR3: CASSEYRGAGELFF
DNA: TGTGCCAGCAGTGAATACAGGGGGGCCGGGGAGCTGTTTTTT
J: TRBJ2-2
V: TRBV2
size: once
D: TRBD1

CDR3: CASSFSRRSNEQYF
DNA: TGTGCCAGCAGCTTCTCTCGTCGTTCAAACGAGCAGTACTTC
J: TRBJ2-7
V: TRBV14
size: -
D: -

CDR3: CASKSGGSSYEQYF
DNA: TGTGCCAGCAAGTCTGGGGGCAGCTCCTACGAGCAGTACTTC
J: TRBJ2-7
V: TRBV27
size: few
D: -

CDR3: CASTLGADQETQYF
DNA: TGTGCCAGCACCTTGGGGGCCGACCAAGAGACCCAGTACTTC
J: TRBJ2-5
V: TRBV12-3/TRBV12-4
size: few
D: -

CDR3: CASRGLGGADTGELFF
DNA: TGTGCCAGCAGGGGGCTTGGCGGGGCGGACACCGGGGAGCTGTTTTTT
J: TRBJ2-2
V: TRBV6-1
size: -
D: -

CDR3: CASSRDRDSVGKLFF
DNA: TGTGCCAGCAGTCGGGACAGGGATAGCGTGGGAAAACTGTTTTTT
J: TRBJ1-4
V: TRBV2
size: -
D: TRBD1

CDR3: CASSYSYSTDTQYF
DNA: TGTGCCAGCAGTTATTCATACAGCACAGATACGCAGTATTTT
J: TRBJ2-3
V: TRBV6-6
size: -
D: -

CDR3: CASSLTDRNTEAFF
DNA: TGTGCCAGCAGCTTAACCGACAGGAACACTGAAGCTTTCTTT
J: TRBJ1-1
V: TRBV7-2
size: many
D: -

CDR3: CASSSGLASADTQYF
DNA: TGTGCCAGCAGCTCCGGACTAGCCAGCGCAGATACGCAGTATTTT
J: TRBJ2-3
V: TRBV6-2/TRBV6-3
size: few
D: TRBD2

CDR3: CASSASEWDEQYF
DNA: TGTGCCAGCAGCGCTAGCGAGTGGGACGAGCAGTACTTC
J: TRBJ2-7
V: TRBV7-9
size: few
D: -

CDR3: CSAREGSDYNGQFF
DNA: TGCAGTGCTAGGGAAGGGTCAGATTATAATGGGCAGTTCTTC
J: TRBJ2-1
V: TRBV20-1
size: few
D: -

CDR3: CASSLDRSYNSPLHF
DNA: TGTGCCAGCAGTTTGGACCGCTCCTATAATTCACCCCTCCACTTT
J: TRBJ1-6
V: TRBV2
size: -
D: -

CDR3: CASSFASGLTDTQYF
DNA: TGTGCCAGCAGTTTCGCTAGCGGCCTCACAGATACGCAGTATTTT
J: TRBJ2-3
V: TRBV12-3/TRBV12-4
size: -
D: TRBD2

CDR3: CATSRGGYGYTF
DNA: TGTGCCACCAGTCGAGGCGGGTATGGCTACACCTTC
J: TRBJ1-2
V: TRBV24-1
size: few
D: -

CDR3: CASSLGSGGAYGYTF
DNA: TGTGCCAGCAGCTTGGGATCAGGGGGGGCTTATGGCTACACCTTC
J: TRBJ1-2
V: TRBV5-5
size: few
D: TRBD1

CDR3: CASSVGAYEQYF
DNA: TGTGCCAGCAGTGTAGGGGCCTACGAGCAGTACTTC
J: TRBJ2-7
V: TRBV25-1
size: -
D: -

CDR3: CASRVRAEGTDTQYF
DNA: TGTGCCAGCAGGGTCAGGGCGGAGGGCACAGATACGCAGTATTTT
J: TRBJ2-3
V: TRBV6-6
size: -
D: -

CDR3: CASSNGPGAFF
DNA: TGTGCCAGCAGTAACGGCCCAGGAGCTTTCTTT
J: TRBJ1-1
V: TRBV12-3/TRBV12-4
size: -
D: -

CDR3: CASSLGAERDQETQYF
DNA: TGCGCCAGCAGCTTGGGGGCCGAGAGGGACCAAGAGACCCAGTACTTC
J: TRBJ2-5
V: TRBV5-1
size: -
D: -

CDR3: CASSPRISNTGELFF
DNA: TGCGCCAGCAGCCCACGGATCTCGAACACCGGGGAGCTGTTTTTT
J: TRBJ2-2
V: TRBV4-1
size: -
D: -

CDR3: CATSRDPTYEQYF
DNA: TGTGCCACCAGCAGAGATCCCACCTACGAGCAGTACTTC
J: TRBJ2-7
V: TRBV15
size: -
D: -

CDR3: CSARAGISRTDTQYF
DNA: TGCAGTGCTAGGGCGGGGATCAGTCGCACAGATACGCAGTATTTT
J: TRBJ2-3
V: TRBV20-1
size: -
D: -

CDR3: CSAREYAAYEQYF
DNA: TGCAGTGCTAGAGAATACGCAGCCTACGAGCAGTACTTC
J: TRBJ2-7
V: TRBV20-1
size: -
D: -

CDR3: CASSFQQGARETQYF
DNA: TGTGCCAGCAGTTTCCAACAGGGGGCACGGGAGACCCAGTACTTC
J: TRBJ2-5
V: TRBV27
size: -
D: TRBD1

CDR3: CASSQESAGNTQYF
DNA: TGCGCCAGCAGCCAAGAATCGGCGGGGAATACGCAGTATTTT
J: TRBJ2-3
V: TRBV4-3
size: -
D: -

CDR3: CSVFDRQETQYF
DNA: TGCAGCGTTTTTGACAGACAAGAGACCCAGTACTTC
J: TRBJ2-5
V: TRBV29-1
size: once
D: -

CDR3: CASSVGWEDTGELFF
DNA: TGTGCCAGCAGCGTAGGATGGGAGGACACCGGGGAGCTGTTTTTT
J: TRBJ2-2
V: TRBV9
size: -
D: -

CDR3: CASSQDPGSNYGYTF
DNA: TGTGCCAGCAGCCAAGACCCAGGGAGCAACTATGGCTACACCTTC
J: TRBJ1-2
V: TRBV4-2
size: few
D: -

CDR3: CASSTSGRWSYNEQFF
DNA: TGTGCCAGCAGCACGAGCGGGAGGTGGTCCTACAATGAGCAGTTCTTC
J: TRBJ2-1
V: TRBV7-9
size: few
D: TRBD2

CDR3: CAISEVGREENGYTF
DNA: TGTGCCATCAGTGAGGTCGGCAGGGAGGAGAATGGCTACACCTTC
J: TRBJ1-2
V: TRBV10-3
size: -
D: -

CDR3: CASSLSGTGVSEYF
DNA: TGTGCCAGCAGCTTAAGTGGGACAGGGGTCTCCGAGTACTTC
J: TRBJ2-1
V: TRBV7-9
size: -
D: TRBD1

CDR3: CASSLAGGPNSNEQFF
DNA: TGCGCCAGCAGCTTAGCGGGGGGGCCTAATTCCAATGAGCAGTTCTTC
J: TRBJ2-1
V: TRBV5-1
size: few
D: TRBD2

CDR3: CSATRVLNSYNEQFF
DNA: TGCAGTGCGACCCGGGTTTTAAATTCCTACAATGAGCAGTTCTTC
J: TRBJ2-1
V: TRBV20-1
size: few
D: -

CDR3: CSASYQSPYNEQFF
DNA: TGCAGTGCTAGCTACCAGAGCCCCTACAATGAGCAGTTCTTC
J: TRBJ2-1
V: TRBV20-1
size: -
D: -

CDR3: CASSYSEREGGETQYF
DNA: TGTGCCAGCAGTTACTCGGAACGGGAGGGTGGGGAGACCCAGTACTTC
J: TRBJ2-5
V: TRBV6-5
size: few
D: TRBD2

CDR3: CAISVQGRETQYF
DNA: TGTGCCATCAGTGTACAGGGTAGGGAGACCCAGTACTTC
J: TRBJ2-5
V: TRBV10-3
size: few
D: -